This T cell receptor (beta chain) was sequenced during a study of T cell responses to AZD1222 COVID-19 vaccine. TCRdb's table, derived via immunoSEQ multiplex PCR, lists solely in-frame clones and lacks some. Of 100,000 to 150,000 clones listed, 80% to 90% were seen once; the top ten hold about 8.6%. Germline CDR1 reads SGHTA; CDR2 reads FQGNSA. J gave up 3 bases and V 2 bases, and 2 bases lay outside the gene matches. The CDR3 loop spans 14 amino acids. Study-level results: Among spike-specific TCRs, nearly half reportedly target unmutated variant regions.

Regarding this clone: No antigen is known for it.

The chain joins TRBV7-2 to TRBJ2-5; 8 nucleotides line up with TRBD2. This clonotype was obtained from an adult in good health. The sample here was peripheral blood, taken on day 0 of AZD1222 vaccination. CDR3: CASSLRGLEETQYF. The CDR3 DNA follows: TGTGCCAGCAGCTTACGGGGACTAGAAGAGACCCAGTACTTC.